The present T cell receptor (beta chain) was sequenced within a study of control samples from healthy donors and cancer patients. Generated by immunoSEQ multiplex PCR, the TCRdb table keeps only in-frame clones and is missing some. The data hold about 140,000 clones, with approximately 94% observed a single time. The CDR3 runs to 15 residues. The sequencing sample was made of blood. This TCR came from a man in his forties in good health. The gene calls are TRBV21-1 and TRBJ1-5. TRBV21-1 is given as a pseudogene. CDR3 amino acids: CARGMLGDGNQPQHF. The CDR3, as DNA: TGTGCCAGGGGAATGTTGGGGGATGGCAATCAGCCCCAGCATTTT.